The text below deals with one T cell receptor beta chain. V dropped 3 bases and J dropped 7 bases, with 15 bases sitting between them. Germline loops: CDR1 DFQATT, CDR2 SNEGSKA (reference sequence). The CDR3 contains 13 residues. This entry is derived from a study of blood T cell repertoires in COVID-19. Whole-study context: Collection of acute and convalescent COVID-19 samples took place in the United States, Italy and Spain. T cells, B-cell-depleted T cells, or PBMCs supplied cDNA or gDNA.

Per the original data handling: Estimation of nucleated cell counts relied on the amplification of reference gene primers. Produced via immunoSEQ multiplex PCR; TCRdb's table is partial and in-frame only. Clone size and the V and J calls come from that table; the DNA yielded D and trimming. The sample consists of about 180,000 clones, around 88% of them appearing once. The V call is TRBV20-1, the J call TRBJ2-5; the D is unclear. The TCR originated in a woman in her 30s with acute or convalescent COVID-19. Sequencing was carried out using peripheral blood. CDR3 region: CSASFDLSGTQYF. The CDR3 DNA sequence: TGCAGTGCTAGTTTTGATCTTTCAGGGACCCAGTACTTC.